This T cell receptor beta chain stems from a study of Graves' ophthalmopathy and Graves' hyperthyroidism. Overall study: Peripheral blood was obtained at first diagnosis, ahead of any treatment.

General study points: A majority of expanded thyroid clonotypes exceeding 0.001 frequency were likewise present in blood.

Where ophthalmopathy was absent within 18 months of follow-up, hyperthyroidism was stable. None of the included patients had other autoimmune diseases, uncontrolled infections, pregnancy or lactation, as these led to exclusion. Amplification of TCR beta CDR3 regions used RNA transcripts. First-round RT-PCR used HTBI primers; second-round multiplex PCR followed. One entry per CDR3 protein results from TCRdb running MiXCR on the multiplex PCR reads. The sample comprises roughly 380,000 distinct CDR3 sequences, 15% of which are singletons, and roughly 7% rests with the top ten. In this sample, this clonotype turned up many times. Its specificity is not known. CDR3 size: 13 residues. Germline V gene sequence: CDR1 DFQATT, CDR2 SNEGSKA (reference sequence). Deletions cut 6 bases from V and 0 bases from J, with 12 bases between.

The sequenced sample was peripheral blood. The sequence was collected from a woman under 30 with stable Graves' hyperthyroidism. This chain joins TRBV20-1 and TRBJ2-7, with D perhaps matching TRBD1 or TRBD2 (5 bases each). CDR3 protein: CSASGRRSYEQYF. The CDR3 nucleotides are TGCAGTGCCTCGGGACGCCGCTCCTACGAGCAGTACTTC.